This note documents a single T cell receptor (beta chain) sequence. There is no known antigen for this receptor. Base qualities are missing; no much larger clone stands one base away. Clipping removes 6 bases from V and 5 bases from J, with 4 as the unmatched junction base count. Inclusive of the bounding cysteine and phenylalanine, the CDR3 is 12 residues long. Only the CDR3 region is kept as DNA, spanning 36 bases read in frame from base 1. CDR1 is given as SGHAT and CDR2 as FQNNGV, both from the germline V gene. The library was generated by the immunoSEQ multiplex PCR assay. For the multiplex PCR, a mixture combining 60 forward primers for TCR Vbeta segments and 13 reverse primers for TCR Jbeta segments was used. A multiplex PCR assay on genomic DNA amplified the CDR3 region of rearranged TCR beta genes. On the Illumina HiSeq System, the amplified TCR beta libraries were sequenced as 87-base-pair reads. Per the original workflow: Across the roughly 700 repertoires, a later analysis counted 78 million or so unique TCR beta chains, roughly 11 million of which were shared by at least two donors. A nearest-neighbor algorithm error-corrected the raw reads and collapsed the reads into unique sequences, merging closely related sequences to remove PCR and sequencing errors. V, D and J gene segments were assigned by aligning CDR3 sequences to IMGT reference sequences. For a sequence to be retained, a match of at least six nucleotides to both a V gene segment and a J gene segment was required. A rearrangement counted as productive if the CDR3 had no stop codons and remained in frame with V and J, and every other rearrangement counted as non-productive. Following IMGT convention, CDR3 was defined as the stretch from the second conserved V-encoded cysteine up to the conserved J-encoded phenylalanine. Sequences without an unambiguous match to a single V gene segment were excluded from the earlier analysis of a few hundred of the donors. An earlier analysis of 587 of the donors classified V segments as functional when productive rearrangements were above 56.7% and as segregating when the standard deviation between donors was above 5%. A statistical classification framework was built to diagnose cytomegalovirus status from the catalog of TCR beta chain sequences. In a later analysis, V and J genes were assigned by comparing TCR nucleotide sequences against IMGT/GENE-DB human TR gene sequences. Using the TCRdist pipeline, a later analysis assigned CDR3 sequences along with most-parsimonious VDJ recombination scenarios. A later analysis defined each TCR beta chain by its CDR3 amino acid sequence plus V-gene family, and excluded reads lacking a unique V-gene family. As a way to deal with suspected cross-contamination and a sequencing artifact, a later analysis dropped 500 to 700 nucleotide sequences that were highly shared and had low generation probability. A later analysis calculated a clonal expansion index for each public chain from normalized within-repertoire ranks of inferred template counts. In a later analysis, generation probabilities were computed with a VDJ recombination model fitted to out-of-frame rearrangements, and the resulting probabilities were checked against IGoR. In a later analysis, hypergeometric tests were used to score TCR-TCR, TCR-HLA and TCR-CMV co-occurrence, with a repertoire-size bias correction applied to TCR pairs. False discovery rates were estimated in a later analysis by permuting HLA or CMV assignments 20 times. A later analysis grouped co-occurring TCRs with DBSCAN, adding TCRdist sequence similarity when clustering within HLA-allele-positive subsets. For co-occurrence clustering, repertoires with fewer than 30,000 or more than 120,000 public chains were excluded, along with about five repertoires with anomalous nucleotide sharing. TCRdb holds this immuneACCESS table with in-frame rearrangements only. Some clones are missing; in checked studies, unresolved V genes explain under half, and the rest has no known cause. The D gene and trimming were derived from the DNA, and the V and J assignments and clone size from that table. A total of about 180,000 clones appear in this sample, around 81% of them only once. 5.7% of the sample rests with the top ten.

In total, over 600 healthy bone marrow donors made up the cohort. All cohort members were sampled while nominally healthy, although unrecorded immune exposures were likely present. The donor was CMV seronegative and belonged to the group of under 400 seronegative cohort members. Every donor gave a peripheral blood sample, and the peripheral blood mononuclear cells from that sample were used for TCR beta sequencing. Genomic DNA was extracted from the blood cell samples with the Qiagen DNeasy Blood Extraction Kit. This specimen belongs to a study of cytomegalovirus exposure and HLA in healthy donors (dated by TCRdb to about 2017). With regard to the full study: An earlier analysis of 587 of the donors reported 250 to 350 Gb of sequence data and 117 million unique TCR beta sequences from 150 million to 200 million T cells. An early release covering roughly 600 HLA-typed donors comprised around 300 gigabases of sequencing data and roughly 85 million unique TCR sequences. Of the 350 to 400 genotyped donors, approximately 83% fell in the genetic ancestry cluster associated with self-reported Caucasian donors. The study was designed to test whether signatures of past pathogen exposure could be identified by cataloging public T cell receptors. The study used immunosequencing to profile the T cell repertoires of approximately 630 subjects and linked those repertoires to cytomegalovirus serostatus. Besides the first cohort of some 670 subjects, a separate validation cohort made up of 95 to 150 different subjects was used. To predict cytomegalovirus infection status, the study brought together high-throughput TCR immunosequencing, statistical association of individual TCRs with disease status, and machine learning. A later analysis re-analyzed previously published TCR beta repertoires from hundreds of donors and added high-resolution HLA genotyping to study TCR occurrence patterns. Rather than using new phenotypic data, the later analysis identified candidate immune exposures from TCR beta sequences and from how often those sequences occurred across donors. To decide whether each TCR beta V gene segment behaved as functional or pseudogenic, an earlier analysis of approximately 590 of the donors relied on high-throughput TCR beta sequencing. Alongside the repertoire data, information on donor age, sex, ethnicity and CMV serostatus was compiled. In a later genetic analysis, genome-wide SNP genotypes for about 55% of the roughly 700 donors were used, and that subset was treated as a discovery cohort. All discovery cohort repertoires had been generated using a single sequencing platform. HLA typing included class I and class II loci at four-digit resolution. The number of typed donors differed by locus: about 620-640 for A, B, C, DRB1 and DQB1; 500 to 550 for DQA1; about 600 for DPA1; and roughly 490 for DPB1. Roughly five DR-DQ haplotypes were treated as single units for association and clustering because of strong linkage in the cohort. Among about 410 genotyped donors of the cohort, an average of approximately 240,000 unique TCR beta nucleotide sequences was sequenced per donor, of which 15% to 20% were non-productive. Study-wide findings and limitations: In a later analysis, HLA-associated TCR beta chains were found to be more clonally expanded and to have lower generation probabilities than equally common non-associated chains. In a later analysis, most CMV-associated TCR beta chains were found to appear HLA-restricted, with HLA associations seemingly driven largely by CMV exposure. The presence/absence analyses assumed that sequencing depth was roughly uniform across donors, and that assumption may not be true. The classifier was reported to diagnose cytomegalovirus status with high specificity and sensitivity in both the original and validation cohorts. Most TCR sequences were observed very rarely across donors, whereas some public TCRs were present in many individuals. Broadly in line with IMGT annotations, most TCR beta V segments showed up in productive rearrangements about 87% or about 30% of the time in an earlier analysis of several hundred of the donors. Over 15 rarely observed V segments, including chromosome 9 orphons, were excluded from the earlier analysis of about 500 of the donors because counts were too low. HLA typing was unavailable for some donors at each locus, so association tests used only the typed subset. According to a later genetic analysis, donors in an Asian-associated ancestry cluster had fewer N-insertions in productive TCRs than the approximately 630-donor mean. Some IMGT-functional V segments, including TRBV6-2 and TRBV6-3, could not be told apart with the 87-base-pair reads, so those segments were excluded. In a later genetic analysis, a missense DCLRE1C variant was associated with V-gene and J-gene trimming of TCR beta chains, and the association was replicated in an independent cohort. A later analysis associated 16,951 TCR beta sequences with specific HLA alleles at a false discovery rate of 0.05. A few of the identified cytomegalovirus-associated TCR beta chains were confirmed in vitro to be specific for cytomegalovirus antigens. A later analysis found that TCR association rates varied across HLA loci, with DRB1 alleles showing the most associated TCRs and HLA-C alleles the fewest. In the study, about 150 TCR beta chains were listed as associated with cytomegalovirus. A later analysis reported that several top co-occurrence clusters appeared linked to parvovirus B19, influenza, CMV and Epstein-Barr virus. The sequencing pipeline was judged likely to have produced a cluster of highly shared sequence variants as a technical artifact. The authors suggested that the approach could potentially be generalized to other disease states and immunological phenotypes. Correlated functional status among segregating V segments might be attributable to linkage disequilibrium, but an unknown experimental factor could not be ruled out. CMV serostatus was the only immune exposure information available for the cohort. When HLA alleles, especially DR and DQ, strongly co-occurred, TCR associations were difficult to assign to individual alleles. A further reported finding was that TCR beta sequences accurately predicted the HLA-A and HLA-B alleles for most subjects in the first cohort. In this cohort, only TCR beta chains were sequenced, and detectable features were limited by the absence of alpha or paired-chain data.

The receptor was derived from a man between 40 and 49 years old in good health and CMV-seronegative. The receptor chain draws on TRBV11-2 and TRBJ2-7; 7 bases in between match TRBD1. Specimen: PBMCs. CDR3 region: CASSWDSDEQYF. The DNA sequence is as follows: TGTGCCAGCAGTTGGGACAGTGACGAGCAGTACTTC.